Following are 3 T cell receptor beta chains from one sample sequenced in a study of OX40 agonist ivuxolimab in advanced cancers. TCRdb's copy holds only in-frame clones and misses some; the assay was immunoSEQ multiplex PCR. The sample has around 62,000 clones, roughly 80% seen once. Sequenced here: CD4+ or CD8+ T cells sorted from blood, sampled in a trial of the OX40 agonist ivuxolimab. These receptors were obtained from an adult with an advanced solid tumor such as melanoma, head and neck, liver or kidney cancer.

The chain couples TRBV5-1 to TRBJ2-5, with 8 nucleotides matching TRBD1. This CDR3 region has 16 residues. The germline V gene has CDR1 SGHRS and CDR2 YFSETQ. J lost 4 bases, V lost 2 bases, and 10 bases had no gene match. The CDR3 DNA is TGCGCCAGCAGCTTACGACCATCACAGGGGGGAGAGACCCAGTACTTC. This sequence encodes CASSLRPSQGGETQYF. The full variable domain, rest sourced from reference TRBV5-1 and TRBJ2-5, is KAGVTQTPRYLIKTRGQQVTLSCSPISGHRSVSWYQQTPGQGLQFLFEYFSETQRNKGNFPGRFSGRQFSNSRSEMNVSTLELGDSALYLCASSLRPSQGGETQYFGPGTRLLVL.

CDR3 loop: CASSLVGRGETQYF. CDR3 DNA: TGTGCCAGCAGCTTAGTGGGGCGCGGTGAGACCCAGTACTTC. The genes are TRBV11-2 and TRBJ2-5, with D tentatively TRBD1 (5 bases). Trimming took off 1 base at V and 5 bases at J, with 11 bases between the two ends. The CDR3 loop spans 14 amino acids. Germline lookup yields CDR1 SGHAT and CDR2 FQNNGV. The full variable domain, rest sourced from reference TRBV11-2 and TRBJ2-5, is EAGVAQSPRYKIIEKRQSVAFWCNPISGHATLYWYQQILGQGPKLLIQFQNNGVVDDSQLPKDRFSAERLKGVDSTLKIQPAKLEDSAVYLCASSLVGRGETQYFGPGTRLLVL.

This chain links TRBV18 with TRBJ1-1; 8 nucleotides line up with TRBD1. This CDR3 is built from 15 residues. Germline V gives CDR1 KGHSH, CDR2 LQKENI. After removal of 3 bases from V and 7 bases from J, the junction contained 10 bases not matched to a gene. The CDR3 spells CASSPDYKGTGEAFF. The CDR3 DNA reads TGTGCCAGCTCACCCGACTATAAAGGGACAGGTGAAGCTTTCTTT.